This T cell receptor (beta chain) was sequenced for a study of T cells after posttransplantation cyclophosphamide. With regard to this clone: Its cognate antigen is unknown.

Profiled with immunoSEQ multiplex PCR; TCRdb holds only in-frame clones, not every one. The table includes about 4,200 clones, around 80% detected once. Study-wide results and limits: After PTCy, TRB diversity resembled that of CNI/methotrexate controls.

CDR3 size: 20 residues. V was shortened by 0 bases and J by 0 bases, with 21 bases between the two germline ends. Germline lookup yields CDR1 SGHAT and CDR2 FQNNGV. Busulfan-fludarabine conditioning, marrow transplant, and cyclophosphamide on days +3 and +4 were administered. The V and J genes are TRBV11-2 and TRBJ2-1; TRBD1 might be the D (5 bases). Source: PBMCs, taken after an allogeneic stem cell transplant with post-transplant cyclophosphamide. This clonotype originated in a female patient aged 50-65 years who received an allogeneic stem cell transplant from a related donor, was CMV-positive, and had no GVHD. Some T cells may be provided by the graft donor. CDR3 loop: CASSLDGPGWIPSSYNEQFF. The CDR3 DNA is TGTGCCAGCAGCTTAGATGGTCCAGGGTGGATCCCAAGCTCCTACAATGAGCAGTTCTTC.